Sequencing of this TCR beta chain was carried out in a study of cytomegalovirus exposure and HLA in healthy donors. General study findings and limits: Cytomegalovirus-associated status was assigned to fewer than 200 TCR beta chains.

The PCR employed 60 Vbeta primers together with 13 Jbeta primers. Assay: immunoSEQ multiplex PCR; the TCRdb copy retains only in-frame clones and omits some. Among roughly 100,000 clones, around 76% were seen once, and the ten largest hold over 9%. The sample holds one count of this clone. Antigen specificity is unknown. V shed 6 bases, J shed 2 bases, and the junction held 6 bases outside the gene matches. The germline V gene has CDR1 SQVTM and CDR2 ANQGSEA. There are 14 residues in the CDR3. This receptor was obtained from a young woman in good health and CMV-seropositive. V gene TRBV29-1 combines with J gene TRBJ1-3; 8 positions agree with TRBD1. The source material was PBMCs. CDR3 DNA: TGCAGCGTCCTCGGACAGGGTACTGGAAACACCATATATTTT. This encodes CSVLGQGTGNTIYF.